Listed below are T cell receptor beta chains from one sample, sequenced in a study of shared clonotypes between healthy human individuals. Measured with immunoSEQ multiplex PCR; TCRdb has only the in-frame clones, and not every one. The sample holds about 640,000 clones, about three quarters seen once. The specimen was memory CD4+ T cells sorted from blood. The receptors shown here come from a woman aged 25 to 39 in good health. Each CDR3 is given with its conserved first and last residue. D genes are given only for firm matches. Clone size is not always given. Where it is, it says once, few, many or a class for expanded clones.

13 | NA | NA | TRBJ1-1 | TRBV6-5 | TGTGCCAGCAGTTACGCAGGGAACACTGAAGCTTTCTTT | CASSYAGNTEAFF
14 | TRBD1 | NA | TRBJ1-2 | TRBV28 | TGTGCCAGCAACGAGGGGGCTACTAACTATGGCTACACCTTC | CASNEGATNYGYTF
18 | TRBD2 | NA | TRBJ2-2 | TRBV7-2 | TGTGCCAGCAGCACTCCGACTGGTAGCGGGATTAAGACCGGGGAGCTGTTTTTT | CASSTPTGSGIKTGELFF
20 | TRBD2 | NA | TRBJ2-5 | TRBV10-3 | TGTGCCATCAGTGTTGGGCCTGCTACCGGACTAGCGGGAGAACAAGAGACCCAGTACTTC | CAISVGPATGLAGEQETQYF
12 | NA | NA | TRBJ1-2 | TRBV28 | TGTGCCAGCAGTTTTAATAGCTATGGCTACACCTTC | CASSFNSYGYTF
13 | NA | few | TRBJ2-4 | TRBV11-1 | TGTGCCAGCAGGTTAGCGGTGGCGGACATTCAGTACTTC | CASRLAVADIQYF
15 | TRBD2 | NA | TRBJ2-1 | TRBV4-1 | TGCGCCAGCAGCCAGAGGACTAGCGGAGGGAATGAGCAGTTCTTC | CASSQRTSGGNEQFF
14 | NA | NA | TRBJ2-5 | TRBV5-1 | TGCGCCAGCAGCCCCGGACAGAATCTTGCGGCCCAGTACTTC | CASSPGQNLAAQYF
15 | NA | NA | TRBJ1-1 | TRBV2 | TGTGCCAGCAGTGAAGCCGGGACCGCGAACACTGAAGCTTTCTTT | CASSEAGTANTEAFF
13 | NA | NA | TRBJ2-3 | TRBV29-1 | TGCAGCGTTGAGGGCCCGGCAAGGGATACGCAGTATTTT | CSVEGPARDTQYF
16 | NA | NA | TRBJ2-3 | TRBV25-1 | TGTGCCAGCACAGAGGGGCTACCCGGTTTTGCAGATACGCAGTATTTT | CASTEGLPGFADTQYF
15 | TRBD1 | few | TRBJ1-2 | TRBV9 | TGTGCCAGCAGCGCGAAGACAGGGGCGAACTATGGCTACACCTTC | CASSAKTGANYGYTF
13 | NA | few | TRBJ2-3 | TRBV2 | TGTGCCAGCAACCGGGAACGAACAGATACGCAGTATTTT | CASNRERTDTQYF
15 | NA | NA | TRBJ1-2 | TRBV4-1 | TGCGCCAGCAGCCAAGGGGCCCGGTCTAAGGGTGGCTACACCTTC | CASSQGARSKGGYTF
16 | NA | few | TRBJ1-5 | TRBV5-1 | TGCGCCAGCAGCTTGGGACCGACAAAGGACGGTCAGCCCCAGCATTTT | CASSLGPTKDGQPQHF
15 | TRBD1 | NA | TRBJ2-7 | TRBV4-1 | TGCGCCAGCAGCCGAGGGACAGGGGGGCCGGGCGAGCAGTACTTC | CASSRGTGGPGEQYF
16 | NA | NA | TRBJ2-3 | TRBV10-3 | TGTGCCATCAGTCTGGAGGGGTTACAGGAGACAGATACGCAGTATTTT | CAISLEGLQETDTQYF
12 | TRBD1 | NA | TRBJ1-5 | TRBV29-1 | TGCAGCGCCGGGACAGGGCCCCAGCCCCAGCATTTT | CSAGTGPQPQHF
15 | NA | NA | TRBJ2-2 | TRBV19 | TGTGCCACCTCCTCCGGAGCGGCGAACACCGGGGAGCTGTTTTTT | CATSSGAANTGELFF
16 | NA | NA | TRBJ1-2 | TRBV28 | TGTGCCACCCAACGACCCCAGGGGCCGAATAACTATGGCTACACCTTC | CATQRPQGPNNYGYTF
15 | NA | few | TRBJ1-5 | TRBV30 | TGTGCCTGGAGGAGGATCAGGGTGAGGGATCAGCCCCAGCATTTT | CAWRRIRVRDQPQHF
16 | TRBD2 | NA | TRBJ2-7 | TRBV4-1 | TGCGCCAGCAGCCAAGATCAGGCTAGCGGCGGGGGTGAGCAGTACTTC | CASSQDQASGGGEQYF
13 | NA | NA | TRBJ1-2 | TRBV28 | TGTGCCAGCAGGGAACAGCAGCCCCCTGGCTACACCTTC | CASREQQPPGYTF
15 | NA | NA | TRBJ2-3 | TRBV5-1 | TGCGCCAGCAGCGCGGCTAGCGTGGGCACAGATACGCAGTATTTT | CASSAASVGTDTQYF
13 | NA | NA | TRBJ1-5 | TRBV5-4 | TGTGCCAGCAGCCCAGGGACCAATCAGCCCCAGCATTTT | CASSPGTNQPQHF
14 | NA | few | TRBJ2-7 | TRBV27 | TGTGCCACCTCATCCCTCGGGAGTTCCTACGAGCAGTACTTC | CATSSLGSSYEQYF
11 | NA | NA | TRBJ1-1 | TRBV20-1 | TGCAGTGCTAGAGATCCCCAGAAAGCTTTCTTT | CSARDPQKAFF
13 | NA | NA | TRBJ1-2 | TRBV12-5 | TGTGCTAGTGGTTTGATCGGGGGCAAGGGCTACACCTTC | CASGLIGGKGYTF
13 | TRBD1 | NA | TRBJ2-5 | TRBV7-2 | TGTGCCAGCAGGTGGGGACAGGAAGAGACCCAGTACTTC | CASRWGQEETQYF
15 | NA | NA | TRBJ1-2 | TRBV2 | TGTGCCAGCAGTGAAGCTCCCGCAGTGTCGAATGGCTACACCTTC | CASSEAPAVSNGYTF
13 | NA | many | TRBJ1-2 | TRBV28 | TGTGCCAGCAGTTTGAGGGGGAACTATGGCTACACCTTC | CASSLRGNYGYTF
18 | NA | NA | TRBJ2-6 | TRBV5-1 | TGCGCCAGCAGCTTTACAGGGAGCACTTTGAGAGGGGCCAACGTCCTGACTTTC | CASSFTGSTLRGANVLTF
15 | NA | few | TRBJ2-1 | TRBV7-9 | TGTGCCAGCAGCCCCCGCGGAACTGTTCACAATGAGCAGTTCTTC | CASSPRGTVHNEQFF
15 | NA | NA | TRBJ1-2 | TRBV28 | TGTGCCAGCAGTAGAGGGGGGGTTAAGGACTATGGCTACACCTTC | CASSRGGVKDYGYTF
18 | NA | NA | TRBJ1-2 | TRBV9 | TGTGCCAGCAGCGTAGTGCAAGGTGGGGCAGGGCCGACCTATGGCTACACCTTC | CASSVVQGGAGPTYGYTF
16 | NA | many | TRBJ1-4 | TRBV19 | TGTGCCAGTAGTACAGCCGGAAGAGCAACTAATGAAAAACTGTTTTTT | CASSTAGRATNEKLFF
13 | NA | NA | TRBJ1-1 | TRBV5-1 | TGCGCCAGCCGCGACCCACAGAACACTGAAGCTTTCTTT | CASRDPQNTEAFF
13 | NA | few | TRBJ1-1 | TRBV19 | TGTGCCAGTAGTATAAACGGGAACACTGAAGCTTTCTTT | CASSINGNTEAFF
16 | TRBD2 | NA | TRBJ2-2 | TRBV6-1 | TGTGCCAGCAGTGAAGTGGTAGCGGGAGACGCCGGGGAGCTGTTTTTT | CASSEVVAGDAGELFF
14 | TRBD2 | once | TRBJ2-7 | TRBV18 | TGTGCCAGCTCACCAGGGACTAGCAGCGACGAGCAGTACTTC | CASSPGTSSDEQYF
15 | TRBD2 | NA | TRBJ2-3 | TRBV5-1 | TGCGCCAGCACGGCTAGCGGGACTAGCACAGATACGCAGTATTTT | CASTASGTSTDTQYF
17 | TRBD2 | NA | TRBJ2-7 | TRBV2 | TGTGCCAGCAGTGAACAGGGCCAAGGGCTAGCGGGTAACGAGCAGTACTTC | CASSEQGQGLAGNEQYF
16 | NA | few | TRBJ1-3 | TRBV5-1 | TGCGCCAGCAGCTTGGGTCTGGGAAGCTCTGGAAACACCATATATTTT | CASSLGLGSSGNTIYF
14 | TRBD2 | NA | TRBJ2-1 | TRBV5-1 | TGCGCCAGCCGACTAGCGGGAGGGTACAATGAGCAGTTCTTC | CASRLAGGYNEQFF
14 | TRBD2 | few | TRBJ2-7 | TRBV6-5 | TGTGCCAGCAGCCAGACTAGCGGGGGTTACGAGCAGTACTTC | CASSQTSGGYEQYF
16 | NA | once | TRBJ1-1 | TRBV28 | TGTGCCAGCAGTAGTTATGTACGGCACGAGAACACTGAAGCTTTCTTT | CASSSYVRHENTEAFF
16 | TRBD1 | NA | TRBJ2-7 | TRBV2 | TGTGCCAGCCACTCCCAGGGGGCGGCCCTTTCCTACGAGCAGTACTTC | CASHSQGAALSYEQYF
15 | NA | NA | TRBJ2-2 | TRBV9 | TGTGCCAGCAGCCCCCGGACCACATACACCGGGGAGCTGTTTTTT | CASSPRTTYTGELFF
12 | TRBD1 | once | TRBJ2-5 | TRBV2 | TGTGCCAGCCCGACAGGGGCCGAGACCCAGTACTTC | CASPTGAETQYF
13 | NA | NA | TRBJ2-5 | TRBV15 | TGTGCCACCAGCAGGGCGGACCAAGAGACCCAGTACTTC | CATSRADQETQYF
14 | NA | NA | TRBJ1-2 | TRBV28 | TGTGCCAGCAAGCGGCTTGGGAATAACTATGGCTACACCTTC | CASKRLGNNYGYTF
13 | NA | NA | TRBJ2-5 | TRBV30 | TGTGCCTGGAGTGCCGGGACCCAAGAGACCCAGTACTTC | CAWSAGTQETQYF
14 | NA | NA | TRBJ1-4 | TRBV7-8 | TGTGCCAGCAGTCTAGCCAGAAGAAATGAAAAACTGTTTTTT | CASSLARRNEKLFF
16 | NA | once | TRBJ2-2 | TRBV11-2 | TGTGCCAGCAGCAGATTCTGGGTGGGGAACACCGGGGAGCTGTTTTTT | CASSRFWVGNTGELFF
11 | NA | few | TRBJ1-2 | TRBV20-1 | TGCAGTGCTCTAACCCGGTATGGCTACACCTTC | CSALTRYGYTF
12 | TRBD1 | NA | TRBJ1-1 | TRBV11-2 | TGTGCCAGCAGCTTAGCGGGGACAGGAGCTTTCTTT | CASSLAGTGAFF
12 | NA | once | TRBJ1-2 | TRBV29-1 | TGCAGCGTTGAGGGGCAGCCCTATGGCTACACCTTC | CSVEGQPYGYTF